This T cell receptor (beta chain) is drawn from a study of cytomegalovirus exposure and HLA in healthy donors. CDR1 LNHDA and CDR2 SQIVND come from the germline V gene (reference sequence). The V end lost 5 bases, the J end lost 6 bases, and 23 bases lay between the germline ends. This CDR3 has 16 amino acids. Study-wide findings and caveats: Most TCR beta V segments were productive about 90% or about 30% of the time in an earlier analysis. A few of the chains that were CMV-associated were confirmed in vitro to be specific for CMV antigens.

Details on this clone: Its antigen remains unknown.

The study ran its PCR with 60 Vbeta and 13 Jbeta primers. Assay used: immunoSEQ multiplex PCR; TCRdb lists only in-frame clones, some missing. Of over 95,000 clones in the sample, about 75% were seen once. The sequenced sample was PBMCs. V usage is TRBV19 and J usage is TRBJ2-7, with D perhaps TRBD1 (6 bases). The clonotype was recovered from a woman aged 40 to 49 in good health and CMV-seropositive. CDR3 in amino acids: CASSSLRDTDLSEQYF. The CDR3 DNA sequence: TGTGCCAGTAGTTCTCTCCGGGACACGGACTTGAGCGAGCAGTACTTC. The variable domain in full, with the rest retrieved from reference TRBV19 and TRBJ2-7, is DGGITQSPKYLFRKEGQNVTLSCEQNLNHDAMYWYRQDPGQGLRLIYYSQIVNDFQKGDIAEGYSVSREKKESFPLTVTSAQKNPTAFYLCASSSLRDTDLSEQYFGPGTRLTVT.